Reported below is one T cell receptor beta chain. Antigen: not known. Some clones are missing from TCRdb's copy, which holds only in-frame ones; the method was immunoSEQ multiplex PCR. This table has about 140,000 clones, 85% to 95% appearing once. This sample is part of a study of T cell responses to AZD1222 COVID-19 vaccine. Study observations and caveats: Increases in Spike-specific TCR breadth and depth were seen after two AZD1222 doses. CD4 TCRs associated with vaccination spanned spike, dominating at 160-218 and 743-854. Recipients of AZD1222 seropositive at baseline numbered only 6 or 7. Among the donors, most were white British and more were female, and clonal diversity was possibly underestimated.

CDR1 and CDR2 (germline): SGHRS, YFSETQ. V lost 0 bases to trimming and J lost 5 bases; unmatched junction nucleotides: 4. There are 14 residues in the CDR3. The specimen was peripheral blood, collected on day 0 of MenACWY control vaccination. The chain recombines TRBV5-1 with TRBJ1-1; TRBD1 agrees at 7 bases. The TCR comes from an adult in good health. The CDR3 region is CASSLAAGGTEAFF. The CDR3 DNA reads TGCGCCAGCAGCTTGGCAGCAGGGGGGACTGAAGCTTTCTTT.